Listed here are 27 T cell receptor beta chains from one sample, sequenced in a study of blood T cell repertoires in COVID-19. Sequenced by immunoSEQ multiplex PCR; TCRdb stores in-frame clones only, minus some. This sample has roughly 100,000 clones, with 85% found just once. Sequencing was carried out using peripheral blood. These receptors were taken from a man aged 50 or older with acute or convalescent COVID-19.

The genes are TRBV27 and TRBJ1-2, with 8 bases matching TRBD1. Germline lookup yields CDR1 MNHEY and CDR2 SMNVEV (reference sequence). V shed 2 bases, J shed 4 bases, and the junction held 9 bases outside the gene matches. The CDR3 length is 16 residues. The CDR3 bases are TGTGCCAGCAGTTTAAATCGCAGGGGGCGCGTCTATGGCTACACCTTC. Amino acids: CASSLNRRGRVYGYTF.

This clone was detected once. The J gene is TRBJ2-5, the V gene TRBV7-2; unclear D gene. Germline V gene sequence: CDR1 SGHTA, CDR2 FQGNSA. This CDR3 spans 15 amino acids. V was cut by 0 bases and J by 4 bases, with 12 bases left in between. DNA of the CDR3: TGTGCCAGCAGCTTAGCGCTCGGAGCCCGAGAGACCCAGTACTTC. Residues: CASSLALGARETQYF.

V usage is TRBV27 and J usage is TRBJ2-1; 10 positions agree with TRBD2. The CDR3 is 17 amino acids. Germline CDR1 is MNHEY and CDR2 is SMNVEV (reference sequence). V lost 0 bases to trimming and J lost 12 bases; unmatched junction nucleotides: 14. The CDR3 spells CASSLSIAPPSGSVQFF. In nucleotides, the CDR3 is TGTGCCAGCAGTTTATCTATCGCCCCCCCTAGCGGGAGTGTGCAGTTCTTC.

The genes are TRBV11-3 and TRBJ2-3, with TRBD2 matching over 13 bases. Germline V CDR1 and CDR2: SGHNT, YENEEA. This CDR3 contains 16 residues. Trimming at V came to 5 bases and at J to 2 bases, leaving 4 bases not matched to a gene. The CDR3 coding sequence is TGTGCCAGCAGCCGAGGACTAGCGGGAGACACAGATACGCAGTATTTT. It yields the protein CASSRGLAGDTDTQYF.

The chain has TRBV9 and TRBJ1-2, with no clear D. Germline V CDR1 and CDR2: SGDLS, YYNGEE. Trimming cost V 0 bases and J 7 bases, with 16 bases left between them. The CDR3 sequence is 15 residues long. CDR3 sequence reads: CASSVAPGWSGGYTF. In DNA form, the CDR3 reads TGTGCCAGCAGCGTAGCGCCGGGGTGGAGCGGTGGCTACACCTTC.

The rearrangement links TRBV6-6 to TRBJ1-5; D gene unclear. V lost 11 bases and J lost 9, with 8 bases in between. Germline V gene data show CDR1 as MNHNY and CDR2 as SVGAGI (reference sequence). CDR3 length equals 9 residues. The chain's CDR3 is CASGRPQHF. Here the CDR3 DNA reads TGTGCCTCTGGGAGGCCCCAGCATTTT.

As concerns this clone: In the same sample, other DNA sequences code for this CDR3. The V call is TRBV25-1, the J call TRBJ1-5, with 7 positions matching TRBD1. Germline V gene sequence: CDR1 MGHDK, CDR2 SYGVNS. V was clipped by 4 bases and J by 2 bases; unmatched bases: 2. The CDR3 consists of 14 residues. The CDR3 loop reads CASSGQGGNQPQHF. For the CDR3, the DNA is TGTGCCAGCAGTGGACAGGGTGGCAATCAGCCCCAGCATTTT.

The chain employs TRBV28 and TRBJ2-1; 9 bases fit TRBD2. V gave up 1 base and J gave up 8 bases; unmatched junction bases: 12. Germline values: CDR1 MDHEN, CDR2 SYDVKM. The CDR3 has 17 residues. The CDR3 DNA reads TGTGCCAGCAGTTTATACTTAGCGGGAGATGTGGTCTATGAGCAGTTCTTC. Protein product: CASSLYLAGDVVYEQFF.

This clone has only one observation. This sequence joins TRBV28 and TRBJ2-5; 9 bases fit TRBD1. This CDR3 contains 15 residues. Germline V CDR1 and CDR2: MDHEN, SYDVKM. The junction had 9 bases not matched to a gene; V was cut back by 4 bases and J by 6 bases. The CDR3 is CASSSIGTGWQTQYF. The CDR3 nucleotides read TGTGCCAGCAGTTCCATAGGGACAGGGTGGCAGACCCAGTACTTC.

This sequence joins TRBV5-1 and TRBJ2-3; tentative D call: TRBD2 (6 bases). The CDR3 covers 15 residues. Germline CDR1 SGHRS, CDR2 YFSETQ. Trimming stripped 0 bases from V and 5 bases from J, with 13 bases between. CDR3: CASSLERRGRDTQYF. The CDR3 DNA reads TGCGCCAGCAGCTTGGAAAGGCGGGGACGAGATACGCAGTATTTT.

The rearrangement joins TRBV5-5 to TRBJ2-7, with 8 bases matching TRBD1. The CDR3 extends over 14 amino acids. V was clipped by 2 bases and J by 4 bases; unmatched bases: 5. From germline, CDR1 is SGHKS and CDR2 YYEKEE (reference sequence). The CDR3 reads CASSFSQGAYEQYF. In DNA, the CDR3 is TGTGCCAGCAGCTTTAGCCAGGGGGCTTACGAGCAGTACTTC.

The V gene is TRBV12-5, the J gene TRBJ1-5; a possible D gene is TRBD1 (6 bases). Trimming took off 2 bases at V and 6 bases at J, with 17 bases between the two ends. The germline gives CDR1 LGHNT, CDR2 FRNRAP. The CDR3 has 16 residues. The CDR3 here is CASGLTRGGQGQPQHF. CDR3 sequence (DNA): TGTGCTAGTGGTTTGACCCGGGGGGGGCAGGGTCAGCCCCAGCATTTT.

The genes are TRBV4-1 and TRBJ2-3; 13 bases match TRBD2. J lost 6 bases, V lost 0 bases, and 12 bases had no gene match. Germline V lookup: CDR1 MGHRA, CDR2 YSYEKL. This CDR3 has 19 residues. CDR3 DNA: TGCGCCAGCAGCCAAGATGCGGGGACAGCGACTAGCGGGAGGGATACGCAGTATTTT. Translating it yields CASSQDAGTATSGRDTQYF.

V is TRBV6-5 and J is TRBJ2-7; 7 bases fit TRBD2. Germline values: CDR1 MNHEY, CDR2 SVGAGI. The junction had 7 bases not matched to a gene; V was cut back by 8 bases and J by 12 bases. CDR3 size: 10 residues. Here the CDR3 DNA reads TGTGCCAGCGGTCGGGGGGTCTGGTACTTC. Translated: CASGRGVWYF.

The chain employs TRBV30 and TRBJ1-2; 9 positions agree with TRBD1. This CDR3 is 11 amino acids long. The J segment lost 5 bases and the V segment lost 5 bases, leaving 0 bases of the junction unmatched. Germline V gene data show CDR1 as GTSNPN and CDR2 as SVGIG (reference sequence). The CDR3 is CAWGTGYGYTF. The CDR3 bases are TGTGCCTGGGGGACAGGGTATGGCTACACCTTC.

CDR3 residues: CAISSRGASDTQYF. The CDR3 DNA reads TGTGCCATCTCCTCCCGGGGGGCTTCAGATACGCAGTATTTT. J is TRBJ2-3 and V is TRBV10-3; a weak D match, TRBD2 (7 bases). The germline gives CDR1 ENHRY, CDR2 SYGVKD. The V and J ends lost 8 bases and 4 bases respectively, with 16 bases between them. CDR3 length: 14 amino acids.

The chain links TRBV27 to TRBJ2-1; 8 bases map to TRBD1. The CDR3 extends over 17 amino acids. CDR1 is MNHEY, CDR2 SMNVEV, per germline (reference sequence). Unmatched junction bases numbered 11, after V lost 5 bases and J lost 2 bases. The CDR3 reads CASSPVQGALPYNEQFF. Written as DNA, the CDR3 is TGTGCCAGCAGTCCAGTCCAGGGGGCCCTTCCCTACAATGAGCAGTTCTTC.

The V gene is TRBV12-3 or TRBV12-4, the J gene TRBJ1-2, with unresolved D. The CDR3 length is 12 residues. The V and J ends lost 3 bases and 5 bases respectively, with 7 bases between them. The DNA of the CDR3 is TGTGCCAGCAGTTTTTCAGGTTATGGCTACACCTTC. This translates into CASSFSGYGYTF.

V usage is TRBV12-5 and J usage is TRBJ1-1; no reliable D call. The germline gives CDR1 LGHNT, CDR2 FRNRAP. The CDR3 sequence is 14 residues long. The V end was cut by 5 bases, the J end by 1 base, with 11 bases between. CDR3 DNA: TGTGCTAGTGGTCACGAAGTCGGGAACACTGAAGCTTTCTTT. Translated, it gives CASGHEVGNTEAFF.

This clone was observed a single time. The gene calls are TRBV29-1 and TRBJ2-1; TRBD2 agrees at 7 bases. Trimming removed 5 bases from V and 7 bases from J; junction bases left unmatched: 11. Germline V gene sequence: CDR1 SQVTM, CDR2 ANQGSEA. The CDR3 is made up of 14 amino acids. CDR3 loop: CSVYGLVGANEQFF. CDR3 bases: TGCAGCGTTTATGGACTAGTAGGGGCGAATGAGCAGTTCTTC.

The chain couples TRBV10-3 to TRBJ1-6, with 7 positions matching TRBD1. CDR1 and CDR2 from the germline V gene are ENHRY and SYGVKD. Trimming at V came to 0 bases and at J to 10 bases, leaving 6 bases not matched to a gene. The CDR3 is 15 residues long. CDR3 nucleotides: TGTGCCATCAGTGAGTCGGGACAGTTTGGCTCACCCCTCCACTTT. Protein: CAISESGQFGSPLHF.

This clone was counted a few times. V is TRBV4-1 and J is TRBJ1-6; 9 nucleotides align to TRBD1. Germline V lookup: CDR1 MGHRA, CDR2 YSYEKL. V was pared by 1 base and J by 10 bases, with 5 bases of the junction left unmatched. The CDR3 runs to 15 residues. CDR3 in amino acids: CASSQGDRVGSPLHF. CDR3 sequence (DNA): TGCGCCAGCAGCCAAGGGGACAGGGTCGGCTCACCCCTCCACTTT.

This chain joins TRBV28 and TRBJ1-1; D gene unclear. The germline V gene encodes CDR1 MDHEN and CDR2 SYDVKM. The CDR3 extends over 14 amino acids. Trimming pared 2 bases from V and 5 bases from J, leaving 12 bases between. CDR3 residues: CASSLGVRGTEAFF. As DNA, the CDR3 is TGTGCCAGCAGTTTAGGGGTAAGAGGGACTGAAGCTTTCTTT.

The CDR3: CAWSRRDINTEAFF. In DNA form, the CDR3 reads TGTGCCTGGAGCCGCCGGGACATCAACACTGAAGCTTTCTTT. The V gene is TRBV30, the J gene TRBJ1-1; TRBD1 is a possible D gene (6 bases). Trimming cost V 3 bases and J 2 bases, with 13 bases left between them. This CDR3 contains 14 residues. Germline V gene lookup returns CDR1 GTSNPN and CDR2 SVGIG (reference sequence).

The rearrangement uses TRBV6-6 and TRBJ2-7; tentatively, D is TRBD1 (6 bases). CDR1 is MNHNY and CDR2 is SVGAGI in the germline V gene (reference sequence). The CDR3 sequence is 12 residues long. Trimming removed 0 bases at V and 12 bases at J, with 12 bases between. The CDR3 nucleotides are TGTGCCAGCAGTTACTCCCAGGGGTTGCCGTACTTC. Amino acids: CASSYSQGLPYF.

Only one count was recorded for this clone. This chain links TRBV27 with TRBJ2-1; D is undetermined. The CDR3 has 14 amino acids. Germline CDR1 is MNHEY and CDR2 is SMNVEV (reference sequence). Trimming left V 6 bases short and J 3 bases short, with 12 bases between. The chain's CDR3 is CASSHAVGYNEQFF. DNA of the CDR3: TGTGCCAGCAGCCATGCCGTCGGCTACAATGAGCAGTTCTTC.

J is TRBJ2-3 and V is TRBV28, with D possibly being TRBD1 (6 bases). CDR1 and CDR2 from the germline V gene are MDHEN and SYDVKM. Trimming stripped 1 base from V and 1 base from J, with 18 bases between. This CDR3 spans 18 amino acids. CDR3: CASSLFGETGVGTDTQYF. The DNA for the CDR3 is TGTGCCAGCAGTTTATTTGGGGAGACAGGAGTGGGCACAGATACGCAGTATTTT.